This TCR beta chain was retrieved from a study of T cell repertoires in cytomegalovirus infection (dated by TCRdb to between 2019 and 2020). At the level of the whole study: Because public TCR beta signatures pointed to carriage of CMV infection together with the matching HLA type, the HLA type of each donor mattered for the analysis. The research as a whole found: The ex vivo response was dominated by HLA-C-restricted CMV-specific TCR beta clonotypes, which also provided the single most frequent clonotype in two of eight donors. Cumulative frequency of public TCR beta family members discriminated carriers of CMV infection plus the relevant HLA type in this cohort and an independent 352-donor cohort.

The instrument given in TCRdb is Illumina HiSeq 1500. TCRdb ran its own pipeline on the public reads, namely fastp trimming at Q25 and MiXCR clone calling, and kept in-frame beta chains. Every distinct CDR3 protein forms one entry, paired with its most common genes and DNA. The sample records some 110,000 distinct CDR3 sequences, roughly a tenth of which are singletons. The biggest ten clones account for around a third of the sample. This clonotype has more than one count but fewer than ten. It has no known antigen specificity. Nothing much larger sits one base from this clone, and base qualities are not available. As encoded in the germline V gene (reference sequence), CDR1 is LNHDA while CDR2 is SQIVND. Ends trimmed: V by 3 bases, J by 2 bases; bases unmatched to a gene: 5. From its cysteine to its phenylalanine, the CDR3 spans 16 amino acids. Only the CDR3 DNA stays, 48 bases, in frame from base 1.

The sample comprised PBMCs, sequenced either directly or after in vitro stimulation (not recorded which). The TCR sequence derives from a human donor in good health (CMV status not recorded). Some clones in this sample may be carry-over from other donors' samples. Recombination joined TRBV19 with TRBJ2-1; a stretch of 9 junction bases matches TRBD1. The CDR3 sequence is CASSMGQGSTYNEQFF. The DNA reads TGTGCCAGTAGTATGGGACAGGGTAGCACCTACAATGAGCAGTTCTTC. Joined to the reference TRBV19 and TRBJ2-1 proteins, this CDR3 gives the full variable domain: DGGITQSPKYLFRKEGQNVTLSCEQNLNHDAMYWYRQDPGQGLRLIYYSQIVNDFQKGDIAEGYSVSREKKESFPLTVTSAQKNPTAFYLCASSMGQGSTYNEQFFGPGTRLTVL.